This TCR beta chain originates from a study of beta chain features in type 1 diabetes. Study results and caveats: The influence of HLA type on TCRB rearrangement stayed undetermined.

What was sequenced were expressed TCRB transcripts, since all of the isolated RNA had been reverse transcribed. Data came from immunoSEQ multiplex PCR; TCRdb stores just in-frame clones and leaves some out. The sample includes 250,000 or so clones, 25% to 30% of them seen just once. CDR1 is SGHTA and CDR2 is FQGNSA in the germline V gene. The CDR3 runs to 13 residues. With 5 bases clipped from V and 8 bases from J, the junction kept 4 bases outside the gene matches. Note on this clone: The antigen remains unidentified.

This clonotype was sampled from a man in his thirties or forties in good health. The chain links TRBV7-2 to TRBJ2-4, with 9 bases identical to TRBD1. Sequencing was done on a sample of central memory CD4+ T cells from blood. CDR3 protein: CASSGTGRDIQYF. CDR3 bases: TGTGCCAGCAGCGGGACAGGGCGGGACATTCAGTACTTC.